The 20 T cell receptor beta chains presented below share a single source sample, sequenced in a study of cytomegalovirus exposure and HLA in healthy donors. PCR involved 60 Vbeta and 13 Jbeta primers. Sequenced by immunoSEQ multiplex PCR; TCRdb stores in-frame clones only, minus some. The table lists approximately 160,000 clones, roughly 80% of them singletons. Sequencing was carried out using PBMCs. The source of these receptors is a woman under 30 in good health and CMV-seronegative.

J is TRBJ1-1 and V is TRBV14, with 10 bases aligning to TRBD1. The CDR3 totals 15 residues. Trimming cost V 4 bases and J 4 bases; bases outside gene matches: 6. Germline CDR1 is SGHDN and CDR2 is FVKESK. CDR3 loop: CASSLRTGGSTEAFF. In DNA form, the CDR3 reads TGTGCCAGCAGCCTCAGGACAGGGGGGTCCACTGAAGCTTTCTTT.

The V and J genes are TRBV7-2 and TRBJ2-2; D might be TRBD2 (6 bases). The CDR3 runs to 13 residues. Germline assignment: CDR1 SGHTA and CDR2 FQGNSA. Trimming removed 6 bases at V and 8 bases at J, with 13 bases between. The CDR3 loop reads CASRRLGAGELFF. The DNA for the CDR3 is TGTGCCAGCAGGAGACTAGGGGCAGGGGAGCTGTTTTTT.

As DNA, the CDR3 is TGTGCCAGCAGCTCCGACAGGGGAAGGTACGAGCAGTACTTC. Protein product: CASSSDRGRYEQYF. The chain carries TRBV5-4 and TRBJ2-7, with 8 bases identical to TRBD1. The J segment lost 4 bases and the V segment lost 3 bases, leaving 6 bases of the junction unmatched. The CDR3 runs to 14 residues. From germline, CDR1 is SGHNT and CDR2 YYREEE (reference sequence).

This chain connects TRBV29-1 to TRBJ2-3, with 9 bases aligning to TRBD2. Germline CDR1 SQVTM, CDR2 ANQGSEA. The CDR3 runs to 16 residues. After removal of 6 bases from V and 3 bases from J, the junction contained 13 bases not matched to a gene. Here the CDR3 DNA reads TGCAGCGTCTCGGGTACGGCGGGAGGGGTAACAGATACGCAGTATTTT. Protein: CSVSGTAGGVTDTQYF.

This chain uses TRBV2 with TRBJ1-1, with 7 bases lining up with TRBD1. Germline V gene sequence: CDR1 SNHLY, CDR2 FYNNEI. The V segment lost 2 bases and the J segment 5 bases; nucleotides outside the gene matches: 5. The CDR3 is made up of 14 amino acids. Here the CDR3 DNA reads TGTGCCAGCAGTGAATCGACAGGGCGAACTGAAGCTTTCTTT. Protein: CASSESTGRTEAFF.

The CDR3 sequence is CASSLEQGAYEQYF. The DNA of the CDR3 is TGCGCCAGCAGCTTGGAACAGGGGGCCTACGAGCAGTACTTC. The gene calls are TRBV5-1 and TRBJ2-7; 8 bases are shared with TRBD1. Trimming at V came to 0 bases and at J to 2 bases, leaving 1 base not matched to a gene. The CDR3 runs to 14 residues. Germline V CDR1 and CDR2: SGHRS, YFSETQ.

In DNA, the CDR3 is TGCGCCAGCAGCCGGGCAGGGTCCTACAATGAGCAGTTCTTC. It translates to CASSRAGSYNEQFF. V and J are TRBV4-1 and TRBJ2-1; D might be TRBD1 (5 bases). Germline CDR1 MGHRA, CDR2 YSYEKL. Trimming stripped 4 bases from V and 1 base from J, with 8 bases between. This CDR3 is 14 amino acids long.

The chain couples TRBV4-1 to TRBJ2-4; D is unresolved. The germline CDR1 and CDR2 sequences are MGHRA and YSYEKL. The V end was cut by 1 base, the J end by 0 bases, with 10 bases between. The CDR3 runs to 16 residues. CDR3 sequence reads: CASSQVKSVAKNIQYF. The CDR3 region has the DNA TGCGCCAGCAGCCAAGTGAAGAGCGTAGCCAAAAACATTCAGTACTTC.

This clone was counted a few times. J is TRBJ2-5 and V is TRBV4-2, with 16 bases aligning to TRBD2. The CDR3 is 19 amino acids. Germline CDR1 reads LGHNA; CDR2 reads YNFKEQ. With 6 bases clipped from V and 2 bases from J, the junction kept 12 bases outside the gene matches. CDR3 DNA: TGTGCCAGCAGTCCTTCCGGGACTAGCGGGAGGGAAGCACAAGAGACCCAGTACTTC. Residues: CASSPSGTSGREAQETQYF.

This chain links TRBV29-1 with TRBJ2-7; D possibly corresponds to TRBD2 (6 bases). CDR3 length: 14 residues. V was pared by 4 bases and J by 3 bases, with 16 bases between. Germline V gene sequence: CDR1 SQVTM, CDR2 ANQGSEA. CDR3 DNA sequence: TGCAGCGTTGGTCGGGGGTCACAGAGCTACGAGCAGTACTTC. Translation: CSVGRGSQSYEQYF.

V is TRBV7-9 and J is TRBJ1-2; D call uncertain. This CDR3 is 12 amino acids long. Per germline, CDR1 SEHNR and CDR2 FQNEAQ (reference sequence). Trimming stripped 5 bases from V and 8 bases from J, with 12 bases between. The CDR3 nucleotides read TGTGCCAGCAGCGGGCGCCCTGAGGGCTACACCTTC. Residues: CASSGRPEGYTF.

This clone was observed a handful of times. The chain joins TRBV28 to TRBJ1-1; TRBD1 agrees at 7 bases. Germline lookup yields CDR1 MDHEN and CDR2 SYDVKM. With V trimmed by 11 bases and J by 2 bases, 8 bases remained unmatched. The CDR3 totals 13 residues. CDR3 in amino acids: CAARTGINTEAFF. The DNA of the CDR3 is TGTGCCGCCAGGACAGGTATAAACACTGAAGCTTTCTTT.

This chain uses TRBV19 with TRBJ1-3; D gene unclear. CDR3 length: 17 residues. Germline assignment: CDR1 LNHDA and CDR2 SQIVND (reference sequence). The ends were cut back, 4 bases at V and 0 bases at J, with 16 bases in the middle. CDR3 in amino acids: CASSTRKNGGSGNTIYF. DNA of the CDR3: TGTGCCAGTAGTACCCGAAAGAATGGAGGCTCTGGAAACACCATATATTTT. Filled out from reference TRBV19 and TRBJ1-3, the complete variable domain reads DGGITQSPKYLFRKEGQNVTLSCEQNLNHDAMYWYRQDPGQGLRLIYYSQIVNDFQKGDIAEGYSVSREKKESFPLTVTSAQKNPTAFYLCASSTRKNGGSGNTIYFGEGSWLTVV.

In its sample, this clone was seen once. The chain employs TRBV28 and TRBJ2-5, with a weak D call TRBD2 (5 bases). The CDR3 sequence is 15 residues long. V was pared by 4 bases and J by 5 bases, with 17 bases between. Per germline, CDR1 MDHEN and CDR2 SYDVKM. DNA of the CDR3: TGTGCCAGCAGTTCCGGGATCCCACCTGCGGAGACCCAGTACTTC. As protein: CASSSGIPPAETQYF.

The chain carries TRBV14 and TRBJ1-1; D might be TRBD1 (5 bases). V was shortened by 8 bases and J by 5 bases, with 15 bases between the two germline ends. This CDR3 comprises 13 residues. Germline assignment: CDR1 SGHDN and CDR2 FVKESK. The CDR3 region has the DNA TGTGCCAGCCGGCAGGGAGGAACGACTGAAGCTTTCTTT. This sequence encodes CASRQGGTTEAFF.

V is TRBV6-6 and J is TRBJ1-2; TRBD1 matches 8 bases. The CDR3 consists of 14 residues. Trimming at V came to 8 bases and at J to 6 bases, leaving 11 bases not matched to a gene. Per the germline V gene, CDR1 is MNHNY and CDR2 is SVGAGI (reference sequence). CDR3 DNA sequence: TGTGCCAGCGTGTTGTCCGGACAGGGCAATGGCTACACCTTC. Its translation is CASVLSGQGNGYTF.

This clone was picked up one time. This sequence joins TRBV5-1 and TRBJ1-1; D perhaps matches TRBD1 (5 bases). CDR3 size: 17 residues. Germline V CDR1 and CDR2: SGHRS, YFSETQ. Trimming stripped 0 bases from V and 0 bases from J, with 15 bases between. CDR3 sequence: CASSLGGRGGMNTEAFF. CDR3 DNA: TGCGCCAGCAGCTTGGGGGGGAGGGGAGGTATGAACACTGAAGCTTTCTTT.

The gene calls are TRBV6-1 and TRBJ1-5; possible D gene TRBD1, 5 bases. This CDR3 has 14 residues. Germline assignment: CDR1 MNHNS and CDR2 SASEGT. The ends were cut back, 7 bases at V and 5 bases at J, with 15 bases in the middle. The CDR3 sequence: CASTSRQSYQPQHF. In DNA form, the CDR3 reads TGTGCCAGCACTTCCCGACAGAGCTATCAGCCCCAGCATTTT.

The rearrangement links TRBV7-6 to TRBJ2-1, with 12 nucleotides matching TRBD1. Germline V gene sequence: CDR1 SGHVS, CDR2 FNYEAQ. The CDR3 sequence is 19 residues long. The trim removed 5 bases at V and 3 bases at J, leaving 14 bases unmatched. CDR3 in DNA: TGTGCCAGCAGCCCCGCGGGACAGGGGGCCGTCGGGATCTACAATGAGCAGTTCTTC. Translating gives CASSPAGQGAVGIYNEQFF.

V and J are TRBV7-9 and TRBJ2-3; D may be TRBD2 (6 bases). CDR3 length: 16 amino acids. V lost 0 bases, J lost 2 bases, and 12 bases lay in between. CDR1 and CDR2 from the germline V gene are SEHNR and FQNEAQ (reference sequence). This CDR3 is CASSLAPGLNTDTQYF. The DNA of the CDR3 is TGTGCCAGCAGCTTAGCGCCGGGACTTAACACAGATACGCAGTATTTT.